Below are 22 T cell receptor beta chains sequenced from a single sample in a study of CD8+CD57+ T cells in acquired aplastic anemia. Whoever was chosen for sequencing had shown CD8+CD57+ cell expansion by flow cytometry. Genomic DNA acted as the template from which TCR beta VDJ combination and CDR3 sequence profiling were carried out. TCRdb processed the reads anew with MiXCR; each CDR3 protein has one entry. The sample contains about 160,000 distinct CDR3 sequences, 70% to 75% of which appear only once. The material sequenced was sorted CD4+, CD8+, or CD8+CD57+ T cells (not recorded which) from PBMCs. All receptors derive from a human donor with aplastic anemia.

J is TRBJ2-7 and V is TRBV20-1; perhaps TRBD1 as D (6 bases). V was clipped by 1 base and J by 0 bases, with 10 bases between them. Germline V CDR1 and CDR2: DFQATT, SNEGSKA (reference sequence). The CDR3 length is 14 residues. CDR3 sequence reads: CSARGLDSSYEQYF. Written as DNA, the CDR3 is TGCAGTGCTAGAGGACTGGACAGCTCCTACGAGCAGTACTTC.

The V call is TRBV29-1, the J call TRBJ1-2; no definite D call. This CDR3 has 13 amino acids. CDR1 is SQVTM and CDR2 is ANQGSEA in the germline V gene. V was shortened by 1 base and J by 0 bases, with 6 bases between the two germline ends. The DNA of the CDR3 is TGCAGCGTTGAAGGGGCCCCTAACTATGGCTACACCTTC. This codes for CSVEGAPNYGYTF.

The CDR3 here is CASSPLGTSGSTDTQYF. In nucleotides, the CDR3 is TGTGCCAGCAGCCCTCTCGGGACTAGCGGAAGCACAGATACGCAGTATTTT. The rearrangement links TRBV9 to TRBJ2-3; 11 bases fit TRBD2. Germline V gene sequence: CDR1 SGDLS, CDR2 YYNGEE. This CDR3 is built from 17 residues. V shed 4 bases, J shed 0 bases, and the junction held 7 bases outside the gene matches. The full variable domain, completed using reference TRBV9 and TRBJ2-3, is DSGVTQTPKHLITATGQRVTLRCSPRSGDLSVYWYQQSLDQGLQFLIQYYNGEERAKGNILERFSAQQFPDLHSELNLSSLELGDSALYFCASSPLGTSGSTDTQYFGPGTRLTVL.

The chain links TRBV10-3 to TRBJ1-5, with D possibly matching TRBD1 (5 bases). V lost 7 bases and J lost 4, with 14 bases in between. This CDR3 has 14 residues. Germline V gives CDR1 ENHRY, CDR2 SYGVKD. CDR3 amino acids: CAITRDPVNQPQHF. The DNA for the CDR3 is TGTGCCATCACCAGGGACCCCGTGAATCAGCCCCAGCATTTT.

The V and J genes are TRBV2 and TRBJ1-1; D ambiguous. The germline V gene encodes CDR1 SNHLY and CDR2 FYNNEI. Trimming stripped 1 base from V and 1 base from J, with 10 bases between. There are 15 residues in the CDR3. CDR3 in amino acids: CASSEGAYENTEAFF. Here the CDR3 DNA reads TGTGCCAGCAGTGAAGGGGCATATGAGAACACTGAAGCTTTCTTT.

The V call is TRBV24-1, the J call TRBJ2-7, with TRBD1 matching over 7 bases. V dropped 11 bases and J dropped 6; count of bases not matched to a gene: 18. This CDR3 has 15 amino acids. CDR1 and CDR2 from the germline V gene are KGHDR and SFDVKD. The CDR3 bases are TGTGCCAGCTCACCCCCCGGGACAGCGTTCATCGAGCAGTACTTC. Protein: CASSPPGTAFIEQYF.

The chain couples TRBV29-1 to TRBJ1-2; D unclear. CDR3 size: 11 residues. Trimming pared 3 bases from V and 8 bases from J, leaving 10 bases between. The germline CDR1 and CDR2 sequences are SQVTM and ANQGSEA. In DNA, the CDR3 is TGCAGCGTTGACCGGGGAGAAGGCTACACCTTC. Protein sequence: CSVDRGEGYTF. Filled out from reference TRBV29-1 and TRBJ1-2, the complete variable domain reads SAVISQKPSRDICQRGTSLTIQCQVDSQVTMMFWYRQQPGQSLTLIATANQGSEATYESGFVIDKFPISRPNLTFSTLTVSNMSPEDSSIYLCSVDRGEGYTFGSGTRLTVV.

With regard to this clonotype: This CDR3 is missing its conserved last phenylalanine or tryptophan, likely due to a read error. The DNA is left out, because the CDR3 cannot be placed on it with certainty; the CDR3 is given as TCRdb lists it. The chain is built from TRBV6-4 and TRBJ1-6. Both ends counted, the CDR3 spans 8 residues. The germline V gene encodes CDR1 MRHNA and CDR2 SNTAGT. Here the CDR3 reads CASSDEEG.

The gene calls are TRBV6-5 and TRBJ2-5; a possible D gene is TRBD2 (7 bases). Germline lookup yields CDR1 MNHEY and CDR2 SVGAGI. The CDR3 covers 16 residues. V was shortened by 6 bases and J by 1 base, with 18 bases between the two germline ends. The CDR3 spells CASSPSLGGAQETQYF. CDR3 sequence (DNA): TGTGCCAGCAGCCCCTCGTTGGGGGGGGCCCAAGAGACCCAGTACTTC.

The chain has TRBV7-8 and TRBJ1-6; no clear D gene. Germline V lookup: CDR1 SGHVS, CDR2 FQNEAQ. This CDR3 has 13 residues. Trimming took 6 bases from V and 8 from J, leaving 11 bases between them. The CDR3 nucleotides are TGTGCCAGCAGTCCAGTAACCTATTCACCCCTCCACTTT. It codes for CASSPVTYSPLHF.

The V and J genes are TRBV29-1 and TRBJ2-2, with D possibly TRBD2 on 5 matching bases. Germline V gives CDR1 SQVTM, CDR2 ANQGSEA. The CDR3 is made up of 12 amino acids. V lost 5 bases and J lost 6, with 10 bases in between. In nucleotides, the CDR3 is TGCAGCGTTAAGGAGGTTTCCGGGGAGCTGTTTTTT. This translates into CSVKEVSGELFF.

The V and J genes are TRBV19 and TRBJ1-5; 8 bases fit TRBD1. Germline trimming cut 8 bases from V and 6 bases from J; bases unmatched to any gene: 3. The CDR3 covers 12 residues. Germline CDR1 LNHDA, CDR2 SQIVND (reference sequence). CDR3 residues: CASAGGSQPQHF. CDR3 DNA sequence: TGTGCCAGTGCAGGGGGCAGTCAGCCCCAGCATTTT.

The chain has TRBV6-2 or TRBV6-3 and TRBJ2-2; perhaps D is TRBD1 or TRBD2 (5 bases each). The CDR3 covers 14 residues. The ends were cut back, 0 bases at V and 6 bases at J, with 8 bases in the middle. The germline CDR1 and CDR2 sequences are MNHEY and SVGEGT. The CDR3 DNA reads TGTGCCAGCAGTTACTCACCGGGGCCCGGGGAGCTGTTTTTT. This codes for CASSYSPGPGELFF.

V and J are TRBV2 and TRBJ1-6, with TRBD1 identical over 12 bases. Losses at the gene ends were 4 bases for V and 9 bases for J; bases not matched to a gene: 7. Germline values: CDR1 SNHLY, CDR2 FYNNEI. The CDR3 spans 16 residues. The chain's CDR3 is CASSAGTGGMSSPLHF. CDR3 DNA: TGTGCCAGCAGTGCCGGGACAGGGGGCATGAGTTCACCCCTCCACTTT.

This CDR3 reads CASRGHRRTYEQYF. The CDR3 coding sequence is TGCGCCAGCAGGGGACACCGGAGGACCTACGAGCAGTACTTC. This chain joins TRBV10-1 and TRBJ2-7, with D possibly being TRBD1 (6 bases). CDR3 size: 14 residues. Germline V CDR1 and CDR2: WNHNN, SYGVQD (reference sequence). V was trimmed by 6 bases and J by 2 bases, leaving 14 bases between them.

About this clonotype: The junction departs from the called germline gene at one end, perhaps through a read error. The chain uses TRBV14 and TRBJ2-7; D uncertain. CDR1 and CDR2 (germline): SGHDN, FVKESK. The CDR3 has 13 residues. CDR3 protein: CASSQKPGYGQYF. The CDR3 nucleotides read TGTGCCAGCAGCCAAAAGCCGGGTTACGGGCAGTACTTC. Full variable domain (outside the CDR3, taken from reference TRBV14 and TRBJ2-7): EAGVTQFPSHSVIEKGQTVTLRCDPISGHDNLYWYRRVMGKEIKFLLHFVKESKQDESGMPNNRFLAERTGGTYSTLKVQPAELEDSGVYFCASSQKPGYGQYFGPGTRLTVT.

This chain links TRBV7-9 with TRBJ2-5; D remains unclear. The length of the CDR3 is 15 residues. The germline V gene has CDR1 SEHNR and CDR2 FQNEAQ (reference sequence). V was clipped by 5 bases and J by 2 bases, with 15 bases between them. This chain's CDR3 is CASSVNSDGQETQYF. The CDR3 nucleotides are TGTGCCAGCAGCGTCAATTCCGACGGGCAAGAGACCCAGTACTTC. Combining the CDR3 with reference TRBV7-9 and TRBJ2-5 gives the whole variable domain DTGVSQNPRHKITKRGQNVTFRCDPISEHNRLYWYRQTLGQGPEFLTYFQNEAQLEKSRLLSDRFSAERPKGSFSTLEIQRTEQGDSAMYLCASSVNSDGQETQYFGPGTRLLVL.

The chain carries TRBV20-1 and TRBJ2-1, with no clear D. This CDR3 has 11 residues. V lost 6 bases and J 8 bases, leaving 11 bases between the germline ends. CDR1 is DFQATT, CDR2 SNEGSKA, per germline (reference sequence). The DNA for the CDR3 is TGCAGTGCCCCGCGGATCGATGAGCAGTTCTTC. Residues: CSAPRIDEQFF.

This CDR3 reads CASSFGRAAFF. The CDR3 nucleotides are TGTGCCAGCAGCTTTGGCAGGGCAGCTTTCTTT. This rearrangement joins TRBV11-2 to TRBJ1-1, with D tentatively TRBD1 (5 bases). This CDR3 is 11 amino acids long. The V gene lost 3 bases and the J gene lost 10 bases, with 9 bases spanning the gap. Germline V gives CDR1 SGHAT, CDR2 FQNNGV.

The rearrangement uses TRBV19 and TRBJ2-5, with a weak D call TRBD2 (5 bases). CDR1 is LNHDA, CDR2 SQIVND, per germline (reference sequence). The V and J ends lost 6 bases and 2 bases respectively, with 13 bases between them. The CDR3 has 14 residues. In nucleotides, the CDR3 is TGTGCCAGTAGGAGATCCACGGGGCAAGAGACCCAGTACTTC. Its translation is CASRRSTGQETQYF.

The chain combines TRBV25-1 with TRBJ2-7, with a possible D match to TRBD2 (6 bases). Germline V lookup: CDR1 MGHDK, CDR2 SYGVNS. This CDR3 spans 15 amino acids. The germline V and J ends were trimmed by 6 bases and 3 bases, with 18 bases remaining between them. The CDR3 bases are TGTGCCAGCAGCCGGGGGACGGAGGCTAACTACGAGCAGTACTTC. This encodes CASSRGTEANYEQYF.

CDR3 nucleotides: TGTGCCAGCAGCGTAGCCGACAATCAGCCCCAGCATTTT. Amino acids: CASSVADNQPQHF. The rearrangement links TRBV9 to TRBJ1-5, with D uncertain. This CDR3 has 13 residues. The V gene's germline CDR1 is SGDLS and CDR2 YYNGEE. With 0 bases removed from V and 3 bases from J, the gap between germline ends came to 4 bases.